These T cell receptor beta chains were read from a single sample in a study of graft-versus-host responses after intestinal transplantation. Using immunoSEQ multiplex PCR, the repertoire was profiled, and TCRdb retains in-frame clones only, with some absent. In the table there are about 71,000 clones, roughly 88% of which are singletons. These receptors are not linked to any known antigen. Sequenced material: unstimulated CD8+ T cells sorted from spleen or lymph node cells, taken before intestinal transplant. All receptors come from a human donor who received an intestinal transplant. CDR3s include the opening cysteine and the closing phenylalanine or tryptophan.

j_call: TRBJ2-1
v_call: TRBV5-1
cdr3_aa: CASSLAGGPWGEQFF

j_call: TRBJ2-7
v_call: TRBV5-1
cdr3_aa: CASSLVPLTGLSYEQYF

j_call: TRBJ2-3
v_call: TRBV4-1
cdr3_aa: CASSQGLSTDTQYF

j_call: TRBJ2-1
v_call: TRBV9
cdr3_aa: CASSVGTSLVQFF

j_call: TRBJ2-3
v_call: TRBV7-3
cdr3_aa: CASSLGAHTQYF

j_call: TRBJ1-2
v_call: TRBV6-1
cdr3_aa: CASSELGAYGYTF

j_call: TRBJ2-2
v_call: TRBV9
cdr3_aa: CASSVRGPGTGELFF

j_call: TRBJ1-1
v_call: TRBV18
cdr3_aa: CASSPGQSNTEAFF

j_call: TRBJ1-1
v_call: TRBV7-9
cdr3_aa: CASSLGRGGEEFEAFF

j_call: TRBJ2-1
v_call: TRBV29-1
cdr3_aa: CSVDYAVNEQFF

j_call: TRBJ1-2
v_call: TRBV10-2
cdr3_aa: CASSDPLTGGVSGYTF

j_call: TRBJ1-3
v_call: TRBV21-1
cdr3_aa: CASSKGQGSGNTIYF

j_call: TRBJ1-2
v_call: TRBV6-5
cdr3_aa: CASSYSSPPLNYGYTF

j_call: TRBJ1-2
v_call: TRBV7-9
cdr3_aa: CASSLVAQAPKVSYGYTF

j_call: TRBJ2-1
v_call: TRBV9
cdr3_aa: CASSVEGVSSYNEQFF

j_call: TRBJ1-4
v_call: TRBV7-9
cdr3_aa: CASSHRVQGPNEKLFF

j_call: TRBJ1-5
v_call: TRBV2
cdr3_aa: CASSSGQGSNQPQHF

j_call: TRBJ2-7
v_call: TRBV7-9
cdr3_aa: CASSPVGAGEQYF

j_call: TRBJ2-5
v_call: TRBV5-1
cdr3_aa: CASSLWGVRAQYF

j_call: TRBJ2-7
v_call: TRBV5-6
cdr3_aa: CASSPWADTYEQYF

j_call: TRBJ1-2
v_call: TRBV7-9
cdr3_aa: CASSLAGGNGYTF

j_call: TRBJ1-4
v_call: TRBV13
cdr3_aa: CASSLRPRMNEKLFF

j_call: TRBJ2-5
v_call: TRBV9
cdr3_aa: CASSVGDNEETQYF

j_call: TRBJ1-2
v_call: TRBV27
cdr3_aa: CASSEGTGVTGYTF

j_call: TRBJ2-1
v_call: TRBV7-8
cdr3_aa: CASSTQDEQFF

j_call: TRBJ2-3
v_call: TRBV19
cdr3_aa: CASSDWTSTDTQYF

j_call: TRBJ1-1
v_call: TRBV19
cdr3_aa: CASSMGRNTEAFF